This T cell receptor (beta chain) was sequenced in a study of shared clonotypes between healthy human individuals. A word on this clone: Within the sample, other DNA sequences also encode this same CDR3.

Data came from immunoSEQ multiplex PCR; TCRdb stores just in-frame clones and leaves some out. This sample yields about 2,100,000 clones, of which just over 90% are seen a single time; roughly 1.8% belongs to the top ten. It was CD45RO-negative cells, positively selected for CCR7, that made up naive CD8 cells, with terminally differentiated effector memory CD45RA+ cells excluded. The CDR3 loop spans 12 amino acids. Germline loops: CDR1 SGDLS, CDR2 YYNGEE. The V and J ends lost 0 bases and 7 bases respectively, with 8 bases between them. Sequencing was done on a sample of naive CD8+ T cells from PBMCs. This clonotype originated in a young man in good health. Some clones in this sample may be carry-over from other donors' samples. This chain uses TRBV9 with TRBJ2-7; a weak D match, TRBD1 (5 bases). This CDR3 reads CASSVGGTEQYF. CDR3 DNA: TGTGCCAGCAGCGTAGGGGGCACGGAGCAGTACTTC.